This T cell receptor beta chain was identified during a study of blood T cell repertoires in COVID-19. Sequencing used immunoSEQ multiplex PCR; TCRdb keeps in-frame clones, though not all of them. This table has 350,000 or so clones, about 86% appearing once. Adults between about 18 and 89 years of age took part from 24 US areas. Trimming pared 4 bases from V and 5 bases from J, leaving 11 bases between. Germline lookup yields CDR1 LNHNV and CDR2 YYDKDF (reference sequence). This CDR3 is 13 amino acids long. Sequenced: PBMCs or T cells enriched from blood (not recorded which). This receptor was taken from a woman aged 35 to 49 with acute COVID-19. The chain uses TRBV15 and TRBJ1-2; D is possibly TRBD1 (6 bases). As DNA, the CDR3 is TGTGCCACCAGCACAGGGGACAAATATGGCTACACCTTC. This codes for CATSTGDKYGYTF.